This paragraph reports one TCR beta chain. The CDR3 spans 14 residues. Per germline, CDR1 SGHAT and CDR2 FQNNGV. V was shortened by 5 bases and J by 2 bases, with 12 bases between the two germline ends. A multiplex PCR was run with 60 Vbeta primers and 13 Jbeta primers. The repertoire was sequenced with immunoSEQ multiplex PCR; TCRdb's copy has only in-frame clones and lacks some. Found here are under 90,000 clones, 75% to 85% of them singletons; the top ten hold 3% to 4%. This sample was taken from a study of cytomegalovirus exposure and HLA in healthy donors. The TCR originated in a man between 40 and 49 years old in good health and CMV-seronegative. The chain employs TRBV11-2 and TRBJ1-2; no clear D. The source material was PBMCs. CDR3 region: CASSPGGRNYGYTF. CDR3 DNA sequence: TGTGCCAGCAGCCCCGGTGGCAGGAACTATGGCTACACCTTC.